Described below is a single T cell receptor beta chain sequence and its context. This record belongs to a study of long-term antiretroviral therapy in people with HIV. An immunoSEQ assay, version v3.0, was performed at survey level. Generated by immunoSEQ multiplex PCR, the TCRdb table keeps only in-frame clones and is missing some. The data contain tens of thousands of clones, about 88% of them seen just once; the ten biggest clones take up around 4.6%. The TCR comes from a woman younger than 45 with HIV. This sample comprised unsorted PBMCs, obtained roughly 2.9 years before starting antiretroviral therapy.

CDR3 nucleotide sequence: TGTGCCAGCAGCAAGACAGGGGCCATTGAAGCTTTCTTT. This sequence encodes CASSKTGAIEAFF. The chain couples TRBV11-3 to TRBJ1-1, with 8 bases matching TRBD1. CDR1 is SGHNT and CDR2 is YENEEA in the germline V gene. CDR3 length: 13 amino acids. V dropped 5 bases and J dropped 7; count of bases not matched to a gene: 6.